Following are 20 T cell receptor beta chains from one sample sequenced in a study of T cell repertoires in ileal Crohn's disease. Time point described: neoterminal ileum biopsy at postoperative endoscopy, about 6 months after surgery. TCRdb's table, derived via immunoSEQ multiplex PCR, lists solely in-frame clones and lacks some. This sample has under 2,500 clones, with around 88% found just once. The material sequenced was ileal tissue. These receptors all stem from an adult with Crohn's disease.

V is TRBV4-3 and J is TRBJ2-2, with 10 positions matching TRBD2. CDR1 and CDR2 (germline): LGHNA, YSLEER. The V gene end was trimmed by 0 bases and the J gene end by 5 bases; junction bases not matched to a gene: 3. The CDR3 spans 16 residues. Written as DNA, the CDR3 is TGCGCCAGCAGCCAAGATCTAGCGGGAGAGACCGGGGAGCTGTTTTTT. This translates into CASSQDLAGETGELFF.

This clone was seen just once. The chain joins TRBV28 to TRBJ2-1, with 11 bases lining up with TRBD1. The germline gives CDR1 MDHEN, CDR2 SYDVKM. The CDR3 is made up of 16 amino acids. V was pared by 3 bases and J by 7 bases, with 8 bases of the junction left unmatched. The CDR3: CASSFPPGTGGNEQFF. CDR3 DNA sequence: TGTGCCAGCAGTTTTCCTCCAGGGACAGGGGGTAATGAGCAGTTCTTC.

The rearrangement uses TRBV11-2 and TRBJ2-7; TRBD2 might be the D (5 bases). Germline V gene lookup returns CDR1 SGHAT and CDR2 FQNNGV. CDR3 length: 14 residues. The V gene lost 0 bases and the J gene lost 8 bases, with 14 bases spanning the gap. The CDR3 region has the DNA TGTGCCAGCAGCTTAGACCCGGGATACAGCCAGCAGTACTTC. It yields the protein CASSLDPGYSQQYF.

V gene TRBV6-5 combines with J gene TRBJ1-2, with TRBD1 matching over 8 bases. After removal of 6 bases from V and 4 bases from J, the junction contained 7 bases not matched to a gene. From germline, CDR1 is MNHEY and CDR2 SVGAGI. The CDR3 extends over 14 amino acids. CDR3 in DNA: TGTGCCAGCAGACCCGACAGGGGACTCTATGGCTACACCTTC. It is translated as CASRPDRGLYGYTF.

V is TRBV2 and J is TRBJ1-1; D not certain. CDR3 length: 14 amino acids. V was pared by 4 bases and J by 0 bases, with 9 bases between. CDR1 is SNHLY and CDR2 is FYNNEI in the germline V gene. CDR3 loop: CASSAQIMNTEAFF. The DNA for the CDR3 is TGTGCCAGCAGTGCGCAGATCATGAACACTGAAGCTTTCTTT.

This chain links TRBV29-1 with TRBJ2-7, with D perhaps matching TRBD1 (5 bases). Looked up from germline, CDR1 is SQVTM and CDR2 is ANQGSEA. V gave up 3 bases and J gave up 6 bases, with 9 bases separating them. This CDR3 region has 11 residues. CDR3 DNA: TGCAGCGTTGAGGGGCAGGGCGAGCAGTACTTC. Translating it yields CSVEGQGEQYF.

This chain links TRBV5-5 with TRBJ2-7, with TRBD2 identical over 14 bases. From germline, CDR1 is SGHKS and CDR2 YYEKEE (reference sequence). There are 15 residues in the CDR3. With 3 bases clipped from V and 4 bases from J, the junction kept 3 bases outside the gene matches. The DNA for the CDR3 is TGTGCCAGCAGCTGGGGGACTAGCGGGAGTTACGAGCAGTACTTC. It specifies CASSWGTSGSYEQYF.

In nucleotides, the CDR3 is TGTGCCAGCAGTGAAGGGCTAGCGGGAGACAATGAGCAGTTCTTC. Amino acids: CASSEGLAGDNEQFF. The chain recombines TRBV2 with TRBJ2-1; 10 bases fit TRBD2. The CDR3 is 15 amino acids. The V segment lost 1 base and the J segment 5 bases; nucleotides outside the gene matches: 2. Germline V CDR1 and CDR2: SNHLY, FYNNEI.

The chain has TRBV5-6 and TRBJ2-6; D is undetermined. CDR1 and CDR2 from the germline V gene are SGHDT and YYEEEE. The CDR3 spans 18 residues. Deletions cut 4 bases from V and 0 bases from J, with 17 bases between. CDR3 sequence (DNA): TGTGCCAGCAGCCTACTCGGCAGGCGAAGCTCTGGGGCCAACGTCCTGACTTTC. Translation gives CASSLLGRRSSGANVLTF.

J is TRBJ2-1 and V is TRBV4-3; D is ambiguous. The V and J ends lost 0 bases and 10 bases respectively, with 13 bases between them. The CDR3 extends over 14 amino acids. Germline V gives CDR1 LGHNA, CDR2 YSLEER. CDR3 coding DNA: TGCGCCAGCAGCCAAGATACCCTAGTCGTCGAGCAGTTCTTC. It yields the protein CASSQDTLVVEQFF.

This chain uses TRBV11-2 with TRBJ2-1; 8 bases are shared with TRBD2. The germline V gene has CDR1 SGHAT and CDR2 FQNNGV. This CDR3 contains 16 residues. Losses at the gene ends were 9 bases for V and 4 bases for J; bases not matched to a gene: 14. The CDR3 DNA reads TGTGCCAGTAGGAGAACAGCGGGAGTCGCGTACAATGAGCAGTTCTTC. It encodes CASRRTAGVAYNEQFF. Variable domain in full (rest from reference TRBV11-2 and TRBJ2-1): EAGVAQSPRYKIIEKRQSVAFWCNPISGHATLYWYQQILGQGPKLLIQFQNNGVVDDSQLPKDRFSAERLKGVDSTLKIQPAKLEDSAVYLCASRRTAGVAYNEQFFGPGTRLTVL.

The sample holds one count of this clone. This sequence joins TRBV6-1 and TRBJ1-2; D may be TRBD1 (6 bases). Deletions cut 8 bases from V and 7 bases from J, with 17 bases between. CDR1 and CDR2 from the germline V gene are MNHNS and SASEGT. This CDR3 comprises 13 residues. The CDR3 DNA follows: TGTGCCAGCGCTTTGGGGGGGGCGAGTGGCTACACCTTC. This encodes CASALGGASGYTF.

This rearrangement joins TRBV30 to TRBJ1-2, with a weak D call TRBD1 (6 bases). Germline V gives CDR1 GTSNPN, CDR2 SVGIG (reference sequence). This CDR3 comprises 13 residues. With 0 bases removed from V and 7 bases from J, the gap between germline ends came to 12 bases. CDR3 nucleotides: TGTGCCTGGAGTGTAGTTCACAGGGCTGGCTACACCTTC. This gives the protein CAWSVVHRAGYTF.

The rearrangement links TRBV13 to TRBJ2-1; TRBD2 matches at 8 bases. CDR1 is PRHDT, CDR2 FYEKMQ, per germline (reference sequence). The length of the CDR3 is 15 residues. V shed 6 bases, J shed 4 bases, and the junction held 8 bases outside the gene matches. Here the CDR3 DNA reads TGTGCCAGCAGATATAGCGGGAATACATACAATGAGCAGTTCTTC. It translates to CASRYSGNTYNEQFF.

This clone has more than one count but fewer than ten. The gene calls are TRBV5-1 and TRBJ2-5; D unresolved. Trimming took 4 bases from V and 2 from J, leaving 3 bases between them. This CDR3 contains 11 residues. Looked up from germline, CDR1 is SGHRS and CDR2 is YFSETQ. CDR3 in amino acids: CASSQQETQYF. The CDR3 region has the DNA TGCGCCAGCAGCCAACAAGAGACCCAGTACTTC.

J is TRBJ2-7 and V is TRBV28, with 13 nucleotides matching TRBD2. Germline V CDR1 and CDR2: MDHEN, SYDVKM. The CDR3 covers 14 residues. The J segment lost 4 bases and the V segment lost 6 bases, leaving 3 bases of the junction unmatched. CDR3 DNA: TGTGCCAGCAGGGGACTAGCGGGGCCTTACGAGCAGTACTTC. As protein: CASRGLAGPYEQYF. Full variable domain (remainder filled in from reference TRBV28 and TRBJ2-7): DVKVTQSSRYLVKRTGEKVFLECVQDMDHENMFWYRQDPGLGLRLIYFSYDVKMKEKGDIPEGYSVSREKKERFSLILESASTNQTSMYLCASRGLAGPYEQYFGPGTRLTVT.

The chain has TRBV11-3 and TRBJ1-1; no clear D. Trimming stripped 3 bases from V and 7 bases from J, with 12 bases between. The germline CDR1 and CDR2 sequences are SGHNT and YENEEA. This CDR3 comprises 13 residues. CDR3 amino acids: CASSLGRESEAFF. CDR3 nucleotide sequence: TGTGCCAGCAGCTTGGGCCGGGAGAGTGAAGCTTTCTTT.

The chain carries TRBV6-1 and TRBJ2-7; 9 bases are a match to TRBD1. CDR3 length: 15 residues. Germline assignment: CDR1 MNHNS and CDR2 SASEGT. Trimming removed 6 bases from V and 2 bases from J; junction bases left unmatched: 8. CDR3 coding DNA: TGTGCCAGCAGCGAACAGGGGGCGGGTCCCTACGAGCAGTACTTC. This codes for CASSEQGAGPYEQYF.

The chain is built from TRBV5-1 and TRBJ2-7, with D tentatively TRBD1 (6 bases). The CDR3 contains 13 residues. Germline V lookup: CDR1 SGHRS, CDR2 YFSETQ. V was shortened by 4 bases and J by 2 bases, with 10 bases between the two germline ends. CDR3 in DNA: TGCGCCAGCAGCACAGGGAGTACCTACGAGCAGTACTTC. It encodes CASSTGSTYEQYF.

This chain uses TRBV19 with TRBJ1-5; tentative D call: TRBD1 (5 bases). V was clipped by 6 bases and J by 7 bases, with 19 bases between them. Germline CDR1 LNHDA, CDR2 SQIVND (reference sequence). CDR3 length: 15 residues. Here the CDR3 reads CASSRWGGEKQPQHF. CDR3 nucleotides: TGTGCCAGTAGCCGATGGGGAGGGGAGAAACAGCCCCAGCATTTT.